These 11 T cell receptor beta chains were sequenced from one sample in a study of glioma-infiltrating T cells. Using RNA template, CDR3s of TCR alpha and beta were amplified with iRepertoire arm-PCR. TCRdb reanalysed the multiplex PCR reads using MiXCR and keeps one entry per CDR3 protein. The table includes around 120,000 distinct CDR3 sequences, about 25% detected once. Sequencing used glioma tissue, nonneoplastic brain tissue, or PBMCs (not recorded which). Receptors originate from a human donor with low-grade glioma or glioblastoma, undergoing nonglioma brain surgery, or in good health (not recorded which).

There are many counts of this clonotype. The chain couples TRBV20-1 to TRBJ1-2; D is possibly TRBD1 (5 bases). Trimming shortened V by 0 bases and J by 8 bases, and 10 bases separated the two germline ends. The CDR3 spans 12 residues. The germline gives CDR1 DFQATT, CDR2 SNEGSKA (reference sequence). The CDR3 sequence is CSARDGGTGYTF. CDR3 sequence (DNA): TGCAGTGCTAGAGATGGGGGTACGGGCTACACCTTC.

This clonotype was seen a few times. The V and J genes are TRBV2 and TRBJ1-3; D is unclear. The CDR3 runs to 14 residues. From germline, CDR1 is SNHLY and CDR2 FYNNEI. V lost 7 bases and J 0 bases, leaving 10 bases between the germline ends. The CDR3 DNA reads as TGTGCCAGCAATCGGGAAGACTCTGGAAACACCATATATTTT. Amino acid sequence: CASNREDSGNTIYF.

This clonotype was counted between two and nine times. This chain joins TRBV9 and TRBJ1-1; no firm D call. CDR1 is SGDLS and CDR2 is YYNGEE in the germline V gene. Trimming left V 0 bases short and J 4 bases short, with 10 bases between. CDR3 size: 14 residues. The CDR3 sequence is CASSVGGESTEAFF. Written as DNA, the CDR3 is TGTGCCAGCAGCGTAGGGGGAGAGAGCACTGAAGCTTTCTTT.

This chain joins TRBV19 and TRBJ1-6; tentative D call: TRBD1 (6 bases). Germline CDR1 reads LNHDA; CDR2 reads SQIVND (reference sequence). V lost 7 bases and J 7 bases, leaving 14 bases between the germline ends. The CDR3 is 14 amino acids. CDR3 bases: TGTGCCAGTAAAACCACAGGGACCAATTCACCCCTCCACTTT. Protein product: CASKTTGTNSPLHF.

This clonotype showed up just a few times. The rearrangement joins TRBV3-1 to TRBJ2-1, with D maybe TRBD1 (5 bases). Trimming stripped 0 bases from V and 3 bases from J, with 9 bases between. Germline V gene sequence: CDR1 LGHDT, CDR2 YNNKEL (reference sequence). This CDR3 spans 15 amino acids. CDR3 in amino acids: CASSQEQVFYNEQFF. The DNA of the CDR3 is TGTGCCAGCAGCCAAGAACAGGTTTTCTACAATGAGCAGTTCTTC.

This clonotype was seen a handful of times. The chain joins TRBV20-1 to TRBJ1-6, with a possible D match to TRBD1 (6 bases). The CDR3 covers 15 residues. V lost 1 base and J 7 bases, leaving 14 bases between the germline ends. The germline V gene has CDR1 DFQATT and CDR2 SNEGSKA (reference sequence). CDR3 in amino acids: CSARGSRGANSPLHF. CDR3 nucleotides: TGCAGTGCTAGAGGCAGCAGGGGTGCAAATTCACCCCTCCACTTT.

The table lists this clonotype with a few counts. The rearrangement uses TRBV24-1 and TRBJ2-3, with 7 bases matching TRBD1. V lost 4 bases, J lost 6 bases, and 6 bases stayed unmatched. The CDR3 contains 14 residues. Germline V gene sequence: CDR1 KGHDR, CDR2 SFDVKD. In DNA, the CDR3 is TGTGCCACCAGTGACTACAGGGGACCGGATACGCAGTATTTT. It translates to CATSDYRGPDTQYF.

The rearrangement joins TRBV7-9 to TRBJ1-1; D is possibly TRBD1 (5 bases). The length of the CDR3 is 13 residues. The germline CDR1 and CDR2 sequences are SEHNR and FQNEAQ (reference sequence). Deletions cut 1 base from V and 7 bases from J, with 10 bases between. CDR3 protein: CASSLGGLNEAFF. CDR3 nucleotides: TGTGCCAGCAGCTTAGGGGGACTCAATGAAGCTTTCTTT.

Comment on this clonotype: The junction shows a germline mismatch at one end, possibly a read error. The chain is built from TRBV20-1 and TRBJ1-1; the D gene is possibly TRBD1 (6 bases). The CDR3 sequence is 13 residues long. The germline V gene has CDR1 DFQATT and CDR2 SNEGSKA (reference sequence). CDR3 loop: CSARGGGGTEALF. The CDR3 DNA sequence: TGCAGTGCTAGAGGAGGGGGTGGCACTGAAGCTCTCTTT.

Remarks on this clonotype: This sequence may be a read error, since a much larger clone differs from it by one base. The chain couples TRBV7-9 to TRBJ2-7; D is perhaps TRBD2 (5 bases). The CDR3 consists of 16 residues. The V gene's germline CDR1 is SEHNR and CDR2 FQNEAQ (reference sequence). CDR3 coding DNA: TGTGCCAGCAGCTTAAGCGGCAGGAAGAGCTCCTACGAGCAGTGCGTC. It translates to CASSLSGRKSSYEQCV.

J is TRBJ2-5 and V is TRBV27; tentatively, D is TRBD1 (5 bases). The CDR3 runs to 12 residues. From germline, CDR1 is MNHEY and CDR2 SMNVEV (reference sequence). V dropped 7 bases and J dropped 5 bases, with 11 bases sitting between them. Here the CDR3 reads CASTRTQETQYF. In DNA, the CDR3 is TGTGCCAGCACCCGGACACAGGAGACCCAGTACTTC.